This TCR beta chain was documented in a study of T cell repertoires in cytomegalovirus infection. Study-level results: Dominant in the ex vivo response were TCR beta clonotypes restricted by HLA-C and specific for CMV.

This clonotype has only a few counts. Its cognate antigen is unknown. V was shortened by 0 bases and J by 4 bases, with 13 bases between the two germline ends. Looked up from germline, CDR1 is SGDLS and CDR2 is YYNGEE. The CDR3 contains 15 residues. TCRdb analysed the reads with MiXCR anew, one entry per CDR3 protein. The table shows 80,000 or so distinct CDR3 sequences, with approximately 24% occurring only once. Specimen: CD8+ T cells from cultured PBMCs, collected from culture after CMV antigen stimulation. V usage is TRBV9 and J usage is TRBJ1-2; D unclear. This TCR was sampled from a human donor in good health (CMV status not recorded). Some clones in this sample may be carry-over from other donors' samples. CDR3 residues: CASSVAQDRIYGYTF. In DNA form, the CDR3 reads TGTGCCAGCAGCGTAGCCCAGGACCGGATCTATGGCTACACCTTC. The complete variable domain, with remaining parts taken from reference TRBV9 and TRBJ1-2, reads DSGVTQTPKHLITATGQRVTLRCSPRSGDLSVYWYQQSLDQGLQFLIQYYNGEERAKGNILERFSAQQFPDLHSELNLSSLELGDSALYFCASSVAQDRIYGYTFGSGTRLTVV.